The count of the clone carrying this TCR beta chain is one. What it recognizes is unknown. This CDR3 is built from 14 residues. Germline CDR1 reads SGHRS; CDR2 reads YFSETQ. J gave up 3 bases and V 3 bases, and 4 bases lay outside the gene matches. This sample stems from a study of cytomegalovirus exposure and HLA in healthy donors. Overall study: In a later analysis, the 110 or so validation repertoires were reported to have used the same platform as the roughly 730 first-cohort repertoires. Broader study findings: Reported results showed that the classifier diagnosed cytomegalovirus status with high specificity and sensitivity. It was 150 to 200 TCR beta chains that were listed as cytomegalovirus-associated.

Using immunoSEQ multiplex PCR, the repertoire was profiled, and TCRdb retains in-frame clones only, with some absent. The table has around 86,000 clones, around 93% seen once. This TCR came from a young woman in good health and CMV-seropositive. The V and J genes are TRBV5-1 and TRBJ2-7; 9 bases line up with TRBD2. Source material: PBMCs. The CDR3 DNA follows: TGCGCCAGCAGCTGGACTAGCGCTAGCTACGAGCAGTACTTC. Its protein product is CASSWTSASYEQYF.